This paragraph covers one T cell receptor (beta chain) sequence. Its cognate antigen is unknown. This record belongs to a study of T cells after yellow fever vaccination. Germline-derived CDR1 and CDR2 are GTSNPN and SVGIG (reference sequence). The CDR3 is 11 residues long. Trimming removed 8 bases from V and 5 bases from J, with 12 bases in between. Study-level points and caveats: Peak timing came faster in the weaker secondary response, day 5 versus 15. Any FACS-sorted repertoire could hold abundant clonotypes that contaminate it from the bulk population.

5'RACE template switching added a universal primer site and UMIs to TCR cDNA. TCRdb ran MiXCR on the 5' RACE reads and lists one entry per CDR3 protein. The sample holds about 580,000 distinct CDR3 sequences, roughly a sixth seen once. The input for sequencing was PBMCs, taken 5 days after the first yellow fever vaccination. The origin of this receptor is a young man who received the YFV17D yellow fever vaccine. The chain uses TRBV30 and TRBJ2-5; possible D gene TRBD1, 6 bases. The DNA of the CDR3 is TGTGCCGGGGACAAAGGCGAGACCCAGTACTTC. This sequence encodes CAGDKGETQYF.